The text below deals with one T cell receptor (beta chain). Its cognate antigen is unknown. Germline V lookup: CDR1 MRHNA, CDR2 SNTAGT. CDR3 length: 14 residues. Trimming cost V 4 bases and J 6 bases; bases outside gene matches: 5. These data come from a study of glioma-infiltrating T cells. Study observations and caveats: Above-expected tissue-blood divergence occurred in all gliomas, most in low-grade ones.

Amplification of TCR alpha and beta CDR3 regions from RNA used iRepertoire nested multiplex PCR. Input was about 100-450 ng of tissue mRNA or PBMC total RNA. TCRdb re-called the multiplex PCR reads with MiXCR, one entry per CDR3 protein. This sample has 100,000 to 150,000 distinct CDR3 sequences; roughly 24% occur once, and the top ten carry nearly 15%. The sequence derives from a human donor with low-grade glioma or glioblastoma, undergoing nonglioma brain surgery, or in good health (not recorded which). Sample: glioma tissue, nonneoplastic brain tissue, or PBMCs (not recorded which). The rearrangement links TRBV6-4 to TRBJ2-1; 8 nucleotides agree with TRBD2. The CDR3 sequence is CASSVVAGSNEQFF. DNA of the CDR3: TGTGCCAGCAGTGTGGTAGCGGGATCCAATGAGCAGTTCTTC.